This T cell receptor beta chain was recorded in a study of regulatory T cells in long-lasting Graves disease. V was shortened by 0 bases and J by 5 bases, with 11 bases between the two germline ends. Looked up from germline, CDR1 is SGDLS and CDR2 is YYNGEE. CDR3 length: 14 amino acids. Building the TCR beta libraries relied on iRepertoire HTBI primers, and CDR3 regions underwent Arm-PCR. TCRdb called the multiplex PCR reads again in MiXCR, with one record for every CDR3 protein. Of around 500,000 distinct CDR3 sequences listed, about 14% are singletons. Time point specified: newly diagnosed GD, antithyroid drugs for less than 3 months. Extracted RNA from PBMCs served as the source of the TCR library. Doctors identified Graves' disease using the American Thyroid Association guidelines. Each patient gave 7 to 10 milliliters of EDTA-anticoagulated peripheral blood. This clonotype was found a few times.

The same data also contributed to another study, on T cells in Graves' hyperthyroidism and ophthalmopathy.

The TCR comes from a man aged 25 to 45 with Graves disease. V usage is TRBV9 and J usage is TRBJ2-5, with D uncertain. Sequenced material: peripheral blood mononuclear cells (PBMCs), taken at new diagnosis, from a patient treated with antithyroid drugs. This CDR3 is CASSVESSEETQYF. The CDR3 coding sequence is TGTGCCAGCAGCGTAGAGAGCTCTGAGGAGACCCAGTACTTC.